This paragraph reports one T cell receptor (beta chain). Its target is not known. The sample originates from a study of OX40 agonist ivuxolimab in advanced cancers. Study-level background: Those treated in dose escalation had hepatocellular carcinoma, melanoma, renal cell cancer or head and neck cancer.

The CDR3 has 16 residues. From germline, CDR1 is SGHDT and CDR2 YYEEEE. V lost 0 bases and J lost 1, with 13 bases in between. Profiled with immunoSEQ multiplex PCR; TCRdb holds only in-frame clones, not every one. The profile shows some 13,000 clones, about 90% of them singletons. Overall study findings and caveats: Among some nonresponders, normalized T-cell clonal expansion was also low.

The sequencing used CD4+ or CD8+ T cells sorted from blood, collected in a trial of the OX40 agonist ivuxolimab. The chain couples TRBV5-6 to TRBJ1-1; D call uncertain. The TCR was taken from an adult with an advanced solid tumor such as melanoma, head and neck, liver or kidney cancer. The CDR3 spells CASSLVQVRKNTEAFF. The CDR3 DNA sequence: TGTGCCAGCAGCTTGGTGCAGGTTCGAAAGAACACTGAAGCTTTCTTT.